One and the same sample provided the 16 T cell receptor beta chains below, sequenced in a study. MiXCR, applied by TCRdb to the RT-PCR reads, yields one record per CDR3 protein. The table has about 700,000 distinct CDR3 sequences, approximately 15% seen once. The sequenced material came from memory CD4+ T cells from blood. These receptors originate from a female donor in good health, serving as a healthy control.

The sample holds a few counts of this clonotype. This chain connects TRBV7-3 to TRBJ2-6; D is uncertain. The CDR3 extends over 13 amino acids. V dropped 1 base and J dropped 8 bases, with 6 bases sitting between them. Germline loops: CDR1 SGHTA, CDR2 FQGTGA. The CDR3 coding sequence is TGTGCCAGCAGCTTAAAAGGAACCAACGTCCTGACTTTC. It is translated as CASSLKGTNVLTF.

This clonotype appeared many times. J is TRBJ1-2 and V is TRBV20-1; D gene uncertain. V was clipped by 5 bases and J by 5 bases, with 18 bases between them. The CDR3 spans 14 residues. The germline V gene encodes CDR1 DFQATT and CDR2 SNEGSKA (reference sequence). In DNA, the CDR3 is TGCAGTGCTGGGGTGAGAACGGCGGTTTATGGCTACACCTTC. Translation: CSAGVRTAVYGYTF.

This clonotype was picked up many times. The DNA of the CDR3 is TGTGCCAGCAGCGTAACACCGGTTACGACCTTC. Translated, it gives CASSVTPVTTF. The V call is TRBV7-2, the J call TRBJ1-2; D unclear. The germline CDR1 and CDR2 sequences are SGHTA and FQGNSA. Trimming left V 5 bases short and J 14 bases short, with 15 bases between. This CDR3 comprises 11 residues.

This clonotype appeared a few times. The rearrangement uses TRBV7-3 and TRBJ2-1; D is unclear. Between the trimmed V and J ends, which lost 5 bases and 10 bases, there was a span of 15 bases. The CDR3 covers 13 residues. In germline, CDR1 is SGHTA, CDR2 FQGTGA. DNA for the CDR3: TGTGCCAGCAGCCCCCCCTTAATCAGCGAGCAGTTCTTC. Its protein product is CASSPPLISEQFF.

This clonotype came up many times. The CDR3 DNA follows: TGTGCCAGCAGTTTAGGCAAGGGCCTTCTGAACACCGGGGAGCTGTTTTTT. Encoded protein: CASSLGKGLLNTGELFF. The chain employs TRBV12-3 or TRBV12-4 and TRBJ2-2; D is ambiguous. This CDR3 spans 17 amino acids. Trimming removed 1 base from V and 1 base from J, with 13 bases in between.

This clonotype has a handful of counts. The chain couples TRBV20-1 to TRBJ2-1; D is unclear. V lost 5 bases, J lost 0 bases, and 11 bases lay in between. This CDR3 contains 14 residues. In germline, CDR1 is DFQATT, CDR2 SNEGSKA (reference sequence). CDR3 nucleotide sequence: TGCAGTGCTGTCCAGACGAGCTCCTACAATGAGCAGTTCTTC. It yields the protein CSAVQTSSYNEQFF.

The gene calls are TRBV20-1 and TRBJ2-1; D perhaps matches TRBD2 (6 bases). Germline loops: CDR1 DFQATT, CDR2 SNEGSKA (reference sequence). V dropped 3 bases and J dropped 7 bases, with 10 bases sitting between them. The CDR3 covers 12 residues. The CDR3 DNA reads TGCAGTGCTAGCGGGAGATCGAATGAGCAGTTCTTC. Its protein is CSASGRSNEQFF.

This clonotype has a count of ten or more. The chain couples TRBV4-3 to TRBJ2-7; the D gene could be TRBD1 or TRBD2 (5 bases each). V lost 3 bases and J lost 2, with 14 bases in between. CDR1 and CDR2 from the germline V gene are LGHNA and YSLEER. This CDR3 has 15 amino acids. The CDR3 reads CASSHAPGPTYEQYF. The CDR3 nucleotides are TGCGCCAGCAGCCACGCCCCGGGACCGACCTACGAGCAGTACTTC.

Concerning this clonotype: At one boundary the junction diverges from the germline segment, which might be a read error. The V call is TRBV20-1, the J call TRBJ1-5; 7 bases match TRBD1. Germline assignment: CDR1 DFQATT and CDR2 SNEGSKA (reference sequence). The CDR3 has 14 residues. The CDR3 protein is CSAIGDSSNQPQQF. In DNA, the CDR3 is TGCAGTGCTATCGGGGACAGTAGCAATCAGCCCCAGCAATTT.

The chain carries TRBV6-5 and TRBJ1-1; tentatively, D is TRBD1 (6 bases). The CDR3 has 15 residues. Trimming cost V 3 bases and J 1 base, with 12 bases left between them. Germline lookup yields CDR1 MNHEY and CDR2 SVGAGI. The CDR3 nucleotides are TGTGCCAGCAGTTATTCGAGGGGGGGGAACACTGAAGCTTTCTTT. Translation: CASSYSRGGNTEAFF.

The chain combines TRBV20-1 with TRBJ2-1; the match to TRBD2 covers 7 bases. The CDR3 consists of 15 residues. The germline V gene has CDR1 DFQATT and CDR2 SNEGSKA (reference sequence). J gave up 0 bases and V 5 bases, and 7 bases lay outside the gene matches. The CDR3 loop reads CSAYPGLSSYNEQFF. The CDR3 bases are TGCAGTGCTTATCCGGGACTAAGCTCCTACAATGAGCAGTTCTTC.

There are many counts of this clonotype. This sequence joins TRBV6-5 and TRBJ1-5; D gene ambiguous. CDR1 is MNHEY, CDR2 SVGAGI, per germline. This CDR3 has 13 amino acids. The V end was cut by 6 bases, the J end by 0 bases, with 6 bases between. CDR3 sequence: CASRRNSNQPQHF. The CDR3 DNA is TGTGCCAGCAGGCGGAATAGCAATCAGCCCCAGCATTTT.

The gene calls are TRBV6-6 and TRBJ1-5; D ambiguous. Per germline, CDR1 MNHNY and CDR2 SVGAGI (reference sequence). V shed 6 bases and J shed 7 bases, with 10 bases lying between them. CDR3 length: 12 amino acids. CDR3 amino acids: CASRPEGQPQHF. As DNA, the CDR3 is TGTGCCAGCAGACCAGAGGGACAGCCCCAGCATTTT.

The table lists this clonotype with a few counts. One end of the junction is discordant with germline, which a read error may explain. The rearrangement links TRBV6-5 to TRBJ1-5, with D tentatively TRBD1 (6 bases). CDR1 MNHEY and CDR2 SVGAGI come from the germline V gene. There are 15 residues in the CDR3. CDR3 amino acids: CASRVRGESNQLQHF. The CDR3 nucleotides read TGTGCCAGCAGAGTAAGGGGGGAAAGCAATCAGCTCCAGCATTTT.

The table lists this clonotype with a few counts. The gene calls are TRBV7-2 and TRBJ2-1; a weak D match, TRBD2 (6 bases). Between the trimmed V and J ends, which lost 1 base and 8 bases, there was a span of 12 bases. Germline V gene lookup returns CDR1 SGHTA and CDR2 FQGNSA. The CDR3 loop spans 14 amino acids. The CDR3 region is CASSLVSWGDEQFF. The CDR3 DNA reads TGTGCCAGCAGCTTAGTTTCCTGGGGGGATGAGCAGTTCTTC.

This clonotype was seen at least ten times. The J gene is TRBJ2-7, the V gene TRBV5-1; D possibly corresponds to TRBD2 (5 bases). CDR3 length: 14 residues. CDR1 is SGHRS and CDR2 is YFSETQ in the germline V gene. V shed 6 bases and J shed 7 bases, with 20 bases lying between them. In nucleotides, the CDR3 is TGCGCCAGCAACCTGGATCGGGGTGTTTTTGAGCAGTACTTC. Translating gives CASNLDRGVFEQYF.